The 4 T cell receptor beta chains given below trace back to one sample, sequenced in a study of cytotoxic CD8 clonotypes in ibrutinib-treated CLL. The protocol was immunoSEQ multiplex PCR, while the TCRdb copy is restricted to in-frame clones and leaves out a portion. The sample contains approximately 320,000 clones, around 66% of which appear only once. The sample consisted of PBMCs, taken after 36 months of ibrutinib treatment. These receptors all stem from a human donor with chronic lymphocytic leukemia.

The chain combines TRBV7-8 with TRBJ2-5, with D tentatively TRBD1 (5 bases). Germline values: CDR1 SGHVS, CDR2 FQNEAQ. The CDR3 consists of 14 residues. V was trimmed by 1 base and J by 9 bases, leaving 15 bases between them. CDR3 bases: TGTGCCAGCAGCTTAGTGGCGACTCCCAGGGCCCAGTACTTC. As protein: CASSLVATPRAQYF.

This clone came up a few times. The chain couples TRBV11-2 to TRBJ2-5; 8 positions match TRBD2. The CDR3 consists of 14 residues. The ends lost 3 bases at V and 5 bases at J; junction bases unmatched: 5. The germline gives CDR1 SGHAT, CDR2 FQNNGV. CDR3 protein: CASSFGGVRETQYF. The CDR3 bases are TGTGCCAGCAGCTTCGGGGGGGTGCGGGAGACCCAGTACTTC. The full variable domain, in which reference TRBV11-2 and TRBJ2-5 provide the parts outside the CDR3, is EAGVAQSPRYKIIEKRQSVAFWCNPISGHATLYWYQQILGQGPKLLIQFQNNGVVDDSQLPKDRFSAERLKGVDSTLKIQPAKLEDSAVYLCASSFGGVRETQYFGPGTRLLVL.

The rearrangement links TRBV5-1 to TRBJ1-6, with a tentative D call TRBD1 (5 bases). This CDR3 region has 17 residues. Per the germline V gene, CDR1 is SGHRS and CDR2 is YFSETQ. Trimming left V 0 bases short and J 7 bases short, with 17 bases between. The CDR3 is CASSLEQVILGNSPLHF. As DNA, the CDR3 is TGCGCCAGCAGCTTGGAACAGGTAATCCTCGGAAATTCACCCCTCCACTTT. The complete variable domain, with remaining parts taken from reference TRBV5-1 and TRBJ1-6, reads KAGVTQTPRYLIKTRGQQVTLSCSPISGHRSVSWYQQTPGQGLQFLFEYFSETQRNKGNFPGRFSGRQFSNSRSEMNVSTLELGDSALYLCASSLEQVILGNSPLHFGNGTRLTVT.

The CDR3 DNA reads as TGTGCCAGCAGTTACGGGGCGAGAAGCTCCTACGAGCAGTACTTC. This gives the protein CASSYGARSSYEQYF. The V gene is TRBV6-5, the J gene TRBJ2-7; D might be TRBD1 (5 bases). Trimming shortened V by 2 bases and J by 0 bases, and 11 bases separated the two germline ends. Germline V gives CDR1 MNHEY, CDR2 SVGAGI. The CDR3 sequence is 15 residues long.